This TCR beta chain was identified during a study of human T cells and chemical hapten exposure. This clonotype turned up a few times. Time point defined: patch test 1, 2 weeks after DPC sensitization. Indicated treatment: therapeutic diphenylcyclopropenone sensitization with weekly scalp DPC. Blood collection took place prior to placing each patch test. In the library, unique molecular identifiers were attached to individual cDNA molecules. TCRdb processed the RACE reads anew with MiXCR; each CDR3 protein has one entry. The table has approximately 340,000 distinct CDR3 sequences, around 7% seen once. V was shortened by 8 bases and J by 4 bases, with 9 bases between the two germline ends. The CDR3 runs 12 residues. Germline CDR1 and CDR2: MNHEY and SVGEGT.

This receptor was identified in a woman aged 18-29 years with alopecia areata. Some clones in this sample may be carry-over from other donors' samples. The chain combines TRBV6-2 or TRBV6-3 with TRBJ1-5, with D unresolved. Source: whole blood, taken in connection with sensitization to the hapten diphenylcyclopropenone (DPC). The CDR3 bases are TGTGCCAGCTCAAGCTATAATCAGCCCCAGCATTTT. This codes for CASSSYNQPQHF.